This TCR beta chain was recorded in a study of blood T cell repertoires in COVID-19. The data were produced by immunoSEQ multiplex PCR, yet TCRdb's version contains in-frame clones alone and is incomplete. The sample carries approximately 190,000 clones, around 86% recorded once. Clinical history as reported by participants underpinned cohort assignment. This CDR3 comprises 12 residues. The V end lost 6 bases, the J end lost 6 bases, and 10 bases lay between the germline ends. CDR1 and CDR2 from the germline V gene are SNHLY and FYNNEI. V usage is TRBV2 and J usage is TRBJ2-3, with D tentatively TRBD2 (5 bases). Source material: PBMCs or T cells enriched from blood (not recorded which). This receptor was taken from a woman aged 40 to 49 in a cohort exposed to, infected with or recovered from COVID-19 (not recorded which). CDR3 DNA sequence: TGTGCCAGCAGCACTCGAGGGGATACGCAGTATTTT. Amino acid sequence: CASSTRGDTQYF.